This T cell receptor beta chain was captured by sequencing in a study of blood T cell dynamics during melanoma immunotherapy. Time point reported: pre-treatment baseline. Sampling occurred pretreatment (T0) and at week 3 (W3), after cycle one of checkpoint blockade. Each bulk PBMC sample had around 360 ng DNA loaded. Here immunoSEQ multiplex PCR was the method, and the copy in TCRdb shows in-frame clones only, minus some. The profile shows over 5,500 clones, around 82% of them singletons. This TCR derives from a human donor with melanoma. The sample in question was blood, obtained from a patient treated with checkpoint blockade.

The CDR3 protein is CASSLARDRVGMNTEAFF. The CDR3 DNA follows: TGTGCCAGCAGCTTAGCCCGAGACAGGGTGGGGATGAACACTGAAGCTTTCTTT. This chain uses TRBV7-9 with TRBJ1-1; 7 bases line up with TRBD1. Germline loops: CDR1 SEHNR, CDR2 FQNEAQ (reference sequence). The CDR3 runs to 18 residues. Trimming removed 0 bases from V and 0 bases from J; junction bases left unmatched: 10.